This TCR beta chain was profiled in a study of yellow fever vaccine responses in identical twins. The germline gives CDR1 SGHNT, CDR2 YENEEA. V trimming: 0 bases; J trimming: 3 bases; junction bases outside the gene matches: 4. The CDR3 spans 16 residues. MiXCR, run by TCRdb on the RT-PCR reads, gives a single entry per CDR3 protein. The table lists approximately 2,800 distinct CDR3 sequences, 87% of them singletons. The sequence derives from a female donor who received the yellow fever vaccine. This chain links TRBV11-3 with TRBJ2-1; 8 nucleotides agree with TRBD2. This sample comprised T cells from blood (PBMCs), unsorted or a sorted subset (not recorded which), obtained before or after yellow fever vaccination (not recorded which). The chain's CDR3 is CASSLETSARYNEQFF. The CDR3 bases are TGTGCCAGCAGCTTAGAGACTAGCGCCCGCTACAATGAGCAGTTCTTC.